These 20 T cell receptor beta chains were all obtained from the same sample, sequenced in a study of shared clonotypes between healthy human individuals. TCRdb keeps only in-frame clones here, not all; method: immunoSEQ multiplex PCR. The table lists about 1 million clones, approximately 70% of them singletons. Sequenced material: memory CD4+ T cells sorted from blood. Subset given: CD45RA-negative fraction. These receptors were collected from a man younger than 30 in good health.

The chain links TRBV7-2 to TRBJ2-7; perhaps D is TRBD1 or TRBD2 (6 bases each). V gave up 1 base and J gave up 1 base, with 17 bases separating them. The CDR3 is made up of 17 amino acids. Germline assignment: CDR1 SGHTA and CDR2 FQGNSA. The DNA of the CDR3 is TGTGCCAGCAGCTTAGGTTTTAGGGGGAGCGGGTCCTACGAGCAGTACTTC. It yields the protein CASSLGFRGSGSYEQYF.

The chain employs TRBV18 and TRBJ1-2; 9 bases are a match to TRBD1. Trimming at V came to 4 bases and at J to 6 bases, leaving 6 bases not matched to a gene. Germline loops: CDR1 KGHSH, CDR2 LQKENI. The CDR3 has 14 residues. This chain's CDR3 is CASSRWTGADGYTF. The CDR3 DNA sequence: TGTGCCAGCTCACGTTGGACAGGGGCTGATGGCTACACCTTC.

In this sample, this clone turned up once. Distinct nucleotide sequences in the sample also encode this CDR3. The chain links TRBV5-1 to TRBJ2-7, with 8 bases that match TRBD1. This CDR3 is built from 14 residues. Germline V lookup: CDR1 SGHRS, CDR2 YFSETQ. The junction had 4 bases not matched to a gene; V was cut back by 3 bases and J by 2 bases. CDR3 residues: CASSSGQGAYEQYF. The CDR3 DNA reads as TGCGCCAGCAGCTCAGGACAGGGAGCCTACGAGCAGTACTTC.

This clone was recorded a few times. V usage is TRBV27 and J usage is TRBJ2-3, with D unresolved. Trimming stripped 2 bases from V and 2 bases from J, with 5 bases between. Per germline, CDR1 MNHEY and CDR2 SMNVEV (reference sequence). This CDR3 contains 13 residues. The DNA for the CDR3 is TGTGCCAGCAGTTTAAGGCTCACAGATACGCAGTATTTT. Protein: CASSLRLTDTQYF.

The rearrangement joins TRBV5-6 to TRBJ2-7; D unclear. V was pared by 2 bases and J by 0 bases, with 18 bases between. The germline CDR1 and CDR2 sequences are SGHDT and YYEEEE. CDR3 length: 17 amino acids. The CDR3: CASSFLGKSSCSYEQYF. CDR3 coding DNA: TGTGCCAGCAGCTTCCTAGGTAAGTCTAGTTGCTCCTACGAGCAGTACTTC. Full variable domain (missing parts from reference TRBV5-6 and TRBJ2-7): DAGVTQSPTHLIKTRGQQVTLRCSPKSGHDTVSWYQQALGQGPQFIFQYYEEEERQRGNFPDRFSGHQFPNYSSELNVNALLLGDSALYLCASSFLGKSSCSYEQYFGPGTRLTVT.

The rearrangement joins TRBV28 to TRBJ1-4; D call uncertain. Germline CDR1 reads MDHEN; CDR2 reads SYDVKM. The V and J ends lost 6 bases and 1 base respectively, with 12 bases between them. The CDR3 covers 15 residues. CDR3 nucleotides: TGTGCCAGCAGCCCCCGGTTGGGAACTAATGAAAAACTGTTTTTT. It codes for CASSPRLGTNEKLFF.

V gene TRBV6-6 combines with J gene TRBJ1-1; 10 bases line up with TRBD1. Germline V gene lookup returns CDR1 MNHNY and CDR2 SVGAGI (reference sequence). This CDR3 spans 15 amino acids. V lost 0 bases and J lost 3; bases outside the gene matches: 1. The DNA for the CDR3 is TGTGCCAGCAGTTACTCGGGACAGGGGCACACTGAAGCTTTCTTT. Amino acid sequence: CASSYSGQGHTEAFF.

The gene calls are TRBV9 and TRBJ1-4; D remains unclear. V lost 2 bases to trimming and J lost 7 bases, with 12 bases between them. The germline CDR1 and CDR2 sequences are SGDLS and YYNGEE. CDR3 length equals 14 residues. The CDR3 region is CASSVTWGGEKLFF. The CDR3 DNA reads as TGTGCCAGCAGCGTCACGTGGGGAGGTGAAAAACTGTTTTTT.

The genes are TRBV11-3 and TRBJ2-7, with D hard to call. Germline CDR1 is SGHNT and CDR2 is YENEEA. CDR3 size: 12 residues. V lost 8 bases and J 6 bases, leaving 14 bases between the germline ends. In DNA, the CDR3 is TGTGCCAGCGATGATTGTCGGAGCGAGCAGTACTTC. Translated: CASDDCRSEQYF.

The chain employs TRBV28 and TRBJ2-3, with TRBD2 matching 16 bases. The germline V gene encodes CDR1 MDHEN and CDR2 SYDVKM. The CDR3 loop spans 20 amino acids. Trimming cost V 6 bases and J 4 bases; bases outside gene matches: 16. CDR3 coding DNA: TGTGCCAGCAGCCACTCCCCGGGACTAGCGGGGGGGCCATTCCCAGATACGCAGTATTTT. This codes for CASSHSPGLAGGPFPDTQYF.

The chain recombines TRBV30 with TRBJ1-6; possible D gene TRBD1, 5 bases. The V gene's germline CDR1 is GTSNPN and CDR2 SVGIG (reference sequence). V was pared by 2 bases and J by 7 bases, with 9 bases between. The CDR3 is 13 residues long. The CDR3 DNA reads TGTGCCTGGAGTCTCAAGGGGAATTCACCCCTCCACTTT. As protein: CAWSLKGNSPLHF. Full variable domain (rest looked up from reference TRBV30 and TRBJ1-6): SQTIHQWPATLVQPVGSPLSLECTVEGTSNPNLYWYRQAAGRGLQLLFYSVGIGQISSEVPQNLSASRPQDRQFILSSKKLLLSDSGFYLCAWSLKGNSPLHFGNGTRLTVT.

The chain employs TRBV11-2 and TRBJ2-4; a weak D match, TRBD2 (7 bases). From germline, CDR1 is SGHAT and CDR2 FQNNGV. V was cut by 1 base and J by 6 bases, with 13 bases left in between. This CDR3 region has 15 residues. Here the CDR3 DNA reads TGTGCCAGCAGCTTAGGTCGGGGGGCGAGAAACATTCAGTACTTC. Its translation is CASSLGRGARNIQYF.

The chain employs TRBV15 and TRBJ1-5; maybe TRBD1 (5 bases). V was cut by 5 bases and J by 6 bases, with 20 bases left in between. Germline values: CDR1 LNHNV, CDR2 YYDKDF (reference sequence). The CDR3 length is 16 residues. CDR3 amino acids: CATSGGGPGDGQPQHF. CDR3 bases: TGTGCCACCAGCGGAGGAGGCCCCGGGGACGGTCAGCCCCAGCATTTT.

The chain links TRBV25-1 to TRBJ2-5, with 9 bases fitting TRBD1. CDR3 length: 15 residues. CDR1 and CDR2 (germline): MGHDK, SYGVNS. The ends lost 4 bases at V and 0 bases at J; junction bases unmatched: 3. The CDR3 region has the DNA TGTGCCAGCAGTGGGGACAGGGTTAACCAAGAGACCCAGTACTTC. Amino acid sequence: CASSGDRVNQETQYF.

On this clone: Other DNA sequences in this sample translate to the same CDR3. The V and J genes are TRBV5-1 and TRBJ2-7, with 7 bases matching TRBD1. The trim removed 2 bases at V and 0 bases at J, leaving 5 bases unmatched. CDR1 is SGHRS and CDR2 is YFSETQ in the germline V gene. This CDR3 has 15 residues. CDR3 sequence reads: CASSFPGGSSYEQYF. In nucleotides, the CDR3 is TGCGCCAGCAGCTTCCCAGGGGGAAGCTCCTACGAGCAGTACTTC. The complete variable domain, with remaining parts taken from reference TRBV5-1 and TRBJ2-7, reads KAGVTQTPRYLIKTRGQQVTLSCSPISGHRSVSWYQQTPGQGLQFLFEYFSETQRNKGNFPGRFSGRQFSNSRSEMNVSTLELGDSALYLCASSFPGGSSYEQYFGPGTRLTVT.

The rearrangement links TRBV5-1 to TRBJ2-7; 7 bases agree with TRBD2. CDR1 is SGHRS and CDR2 is YFSETQ in the germline V gene. Trimming at V came to 5 bases and at J to 2 bases, leaving 13 bases not matched to a gene. This CDR3 spans 16 amino acids. As DNA, the CDR3 is TGCGCCAGCAGTTATACGGGGGGACTACCGGCCTACGAGCAGTACTTC. Translated, it gives CASSYTGGLPAYEQYF.

The chain links TRBV5-1 to TRBJ1-4, with D uncertain. Per the germline V gene, CDR1 is SGHRS and CDR2 is YFSETQ. The V end lost 3 bases, the J end lost 6 bases, and 12 bases lay between the germline ends. This CDR3 has 14 amino acids. The CDR3 loop is CASSSGGPDEKLFF. The CDR3 DNA reads TGCGCCAGCAGCTCGGGAGGTCCGGATGAAAAACTGTTTTTT.

CDR3 loop: CASSPLAGPQETQYF. The CDR3 DNA reads TGTGCCAGCAGCCCTTTAGCGGGGCCGCAAGAGACCCAGTACTTC. This rearrangement joins TRBV7-3 to TRBJ2-5; 8 positions match TRBD2. Losses at the gene ends were 5 bases for V and 2 bases for J; bases not matched to a gene: 7. The CDR3 is made up of 15 amino acids. In germline, CDR1 is SGHTA, CDR2 FQGTGA.

This clone has just one count. The chain couples TRBV21-1 to TRBJ1-1; the D call in the table, TRBD1, was not verified against the DNA. TRBV21-1 is classified as a pseudogene. The CDR3 loop spans 19 amino acids. The CDR3 DNA reads as TGTGCCAGCAGCAACCGACAGGGGAAACTCTATCGGTTGGACACTGAAGCTTTCTTT. Residues: CASSNRQGKLYRLDTEAFF.

V and J are TRBV4-1 and TRBJ1-2, with 9 bases that match TRBD1. In germline, CDR1 is MGHRA, CDR2 YSYEKL. V dropped 4 bases and J dropped 10; count of bases not matched to a gene: 13. This CDR3 has 15 residues. The CDR3 nucleotides are TGCGCCAGCAGCCGGGACAGGGTTCCAACAAAGCCCTACACCTTC. Protein: CASSRDRVPTKPYTF.